Following are 19 T cell receptor beta chains from one sample sequenced in a study of cytomegalovirus exposure and HLA in healthy donors (dated by TCRdb to 2015 to 2018). Library preparation employed the immunoSEQ multiplex PCR assay. The multiplex PCR relied on a mix of 60 forward primers for TCR Vbeta segments and 13 reverse primers for TCR Jbeta segments. TCRdb took over this immuneACCESS table, retaining in-frame rearrangements with V and J assigned. Such tables are incomplete; in checked studies, under half of the missing clones stem from an unresolved V gene, and the remainder is unexplained. For this sample the table gives roughly 110,000 clones, of which more than 70% were detected only once. The ten biggest clones cover 7.8% of the sample. Sequencing input: PBMCs. The receptors were gathered from a man aged 25-40 years in good health and CMV-seronegative.

The rearrangement links TRBV7-9 to TRBJ1-2, with TRBD1 as a possible D gene (6 bases). CDR1 and CDR2 (germline): SEHNR, FQNEAQ (reference sequence). CDR3 size: 15 residues. The ends were cut back, 2 bases at V and 6 bases at J, with 16 bases in the middle. CDR3 protein: CASSLNGQQGNGYTF. CDR3 coding DNA: TGTGCCAGCAGCTTAAACGGACAGCAAGGCAATGGCTACACCTTC.

This sequence joins TRBV5-4 and TRBJ2-1; 13 bases agree with TRBD2. The CDR3 has 15 residues. Trimming at V came to 4 bases and at J to 7 bases, leaving 5 bases not matched to a gene. Germline-derived CDR1 and CDR2 are SGHNT and YYREEE (reference sequence). CDR3 nucleotide sequence: TGTGCCAGCAGCGCCGGGACTAGCGGGATAAATGAGCAGTTCTTC. This sequence encodes CASSAGTSGINEQFF.

This rearrangement joins TRBV30 to TRBJ1-1; D perhaps matches TRBD1 (5 bases). This CDR3 has 12 amino acids. V shed 0 bases and J shed 6 bases, with 8 bases lying between them. Germline V CDR1 and CDR2: GTSNPN, SVGIG (reference sequence). The CDR3 bases are TGTGCCTGGAGTGTACGGGGGTCTGAAGCTTTCTTT. Translated: CAWSVRGSEAFF.

This clone is a singleton in its sample. This sequence joins TRBV27 and TRBJ2-4; 7 bases fit TRBD1. CDR3 length: 21 residues. J gave up 3 bases and V 8 bases, and 28 bases lay outside the gene matches. CDR1 and CDR2 from the germline V gene are MNHEY and SMNVEV (reference sequence). CDR3: CASCPGQVASRDPPVKNIQYF. Written as DNA, the CDR3 is TGTGCCAGCTGTCCAGGACAGGTTGCATCCCGGGACCCCCCCGTCAAAAACATTCAGTACTTC.

Only one count was recorded for this clone. This chain links TRBV6-1 with TRBJ2-2; TRBD2 aligns across 11 bases. Looked up from germline, CDR1 is MNHNS and CDR2 is SASEGT. V shed 6 bases, J shed 3 bases, and the junction held 0 bases outside the gene matches. This CDR3 spans 14 amino acids. In DNA form, the CDR3 reads TGTGCCAGCAGGACTAGCGGGGACACCGGGGAGCTGTTTTTT. Amino acids: CASRTSGDTGELFF.

This clone was detected a few times. This chain connects TRBV5-6 to TRBJ1-4; TRBD1 aligns across 7 bases. The CDR3 contains 13 residues. Per the germline V gene, CDR1 is SGHDT and CDR2 is YYEEEE. V lost 3 bases and J lost 8; bases outside the gene matches: 4. CDR3 sequence reads: CASSWGQREKLFF. In DNA form, the CDR3 reads TGTGCCAGCAGCTGGGGACAGCGGGAAAAACTGTTTTTT.

The gene calls are TRBV7-2 and TRBJ2-7; 7 positions match TRBD2. Per germline, CDR1 SGHTA and CDR2 FQGNSA. V lost 5 bases to trimming and J lost 2 bases; unmatched junction nucleotides: 6. The CDR3 loop spans 14 amino acids. CDR3 protein: CASSRPREPYEQYF. The CDR3 coding sequence is TGTGCCAGCAGCCGGCCGCGGGAGCCCTACGAGCAGTACTTC. Full variable domain (rest looked up from reference TRBV7-2 and TRBJ2-7): GAGVSQSPSNKVTEKGKDVELRCDPISGHTALYWYRQSLGQGLEFLIYFQGNSAPDKSGLPSDRFSAERTGGSVSTLTIQRTQQEDSAVYLCASSRPREPYEQYFGPGTRLTVT.

V usage is TRBV7-8 and J usage is TRBJ1-1; unclear D gene. V shed 1 base and J shed 1 base, with 7 bases lying between them. This CDR3 has 14 residues. CDR1 SGHVS and CDR2 FQNEAQ come from the germline V gene. CDR3 in DNA: TGTGCCAGCAGCTTAGTGGCGGGGAACACTGAAGCTTTCTTT. Translated: CASSLVAGNTEAFF.

This clone was seen only a few times. The chain links TRBV18 to TRBJ2-3; 10 bases agree with TRBD2. J gave up 6 bases and V 5 bases, and 8 bases lay outside the gene matches. This CDR3 spans 15 amino acids. Per the germline V gene, CDR1 is KGHSH and CDR2 is LQKENI. This chain's CDR3 is CASSSPSGGTDTQYF. The CDR3 coding sequence is TGTGCCAGCTCATCCCCTAGCGGGGGAACGGATACGCAGTATTTT.

The chain has TRBV11-2 and TRBJ2-7; 9 nucleotides match TRBD1. The CDR3 spans 15 residues. V trimming: 2 bases; J trimming: 2 bases; junction bases outside the gene matches: 4. Germline CDR1 SGHAT, CDR2 FQNNGV. CDR3 DNA sequence: TGTGCCAGCAGCTTACCGGGACAGGGCACCTACGAGCAGTACTTC. Its translation: CASSLPGQGTYEQYF.

The chain carries TRBV28 and TRBJ1-2; a possible D gene is TRBD1 (5 bases). The CDR3 runs 11 residues. In germline, CDR1 is MDHEN, CDR2 SYDVKM. Deletions cut 4 bases from V and 7 bases from J, with 7 bases between. In DNA, the CDR3 is TGTGCCAGCAGTTCCAGGGTTGGCTACACCTTC. Translation: CASSSRVGYTF.

The genes are TRBV10-3 and TRBJ2-5; 11 nucleotides match TRBD1. Germline-derived CDR1 and CDR2 are ENHRY and SYGVKD. This CDR3 is built from 17 residues. After removal of 0 bases from V and 4 bases from J, the junction contained 7 bases not matched to a gene. CDR3 amino acids: CAISESSGGTGGETQYF. DNA for the CDR3: TGTGCCATCAGTGAGTCTAGCGGTGGGACAGGGGGAGAGACCCAGTACTTC.

The chain links TRBV5-6 to TRBJ1-1; possible D gene TRBD1, 5 bases. Trimming removed 4 bases from V and 5 bases from J, with 15 bases in between. This CDR3 contains 14 residues. CDR1 SGHDT and CDR2 YYEEEE come from the germline V gene. The chain's CDR3 is CASSQTGVVTEAFF. Here the CDR3 DNA reads TGTGCCAGCAGCCAAACAGGAGTGGTAACTGAAGCTTTCTTT.

V usage is TRBV7-6 and J usage is TRBJ2-5, with 8 bases fitting TRBD2. The CDR3 is 14 residues long. V gave up 0 bases and J gave up 5 bases; unmatched junction bases: 2. Germline V gene data show CDR1 as SGHVS and CDR2 as FNYEAQ. CDR3 amino acids: CASSLARGGETQYF. The DNA of the CDR3 is TGTGCCAGCAGCTTAGCTCGGGGGGGTGAGACCCAGTACTTC. Filled out from reference TRBV7-6 and TRBJ2-5, the complete variable domain reads GAGVSQSPRYKVTKRGQDVALRCDPISGHVSLYWYRQALGQGPEFLTYFNYEAQQDKSGLPNDRFSAERPEGSISTLTIQRTEQRDSAMYRCASSLARGGETQYFGPGTRLLVL.

The chain has TRBV4-1 and TRBJ1-3; unclear D gene. This CDR3 has 15 amino acids. The germline V and J ends were trimmed by 2 bases and 4 bases, with 12 bases remaining between them. Germline V gene lookup returns CDR1 MGHRA and CDR2 YSYEKL. CDR3 nucleotides: TGCGCCAGCAGCCAAACTCCGTCGGGAGGAAACACCATATATTTT. Its translation: CASSQTPSGGNTIYF.

V and J are TRBV2 and TRBJ2-2; 8 positions match TRBD2. J was trimmed by 1 base and V by 7 bases; bases with no gene match: 5. The length of the CDR3 is 15 residues. Germline V gene lookup returns CDR1 SNHLY and CDR2 FYNNEI. CDR3: CASTLGLENTGELFF. Written as DNA, the CDR3 is TGTGCCAGCACCCTGGGACTAGAGAACACCGGGGAGCTGTTTTTT.

V and J are TRBV29-1 and TRBJ2-1, with a possible D match to TRBD1 (6 bases). The CDR3 is 12 residues long. The germline V gene encodes CDR1 SQVTM and CDR2 ANQGSEA. V was shortened by 7 bases and J by 2 bases, with 9 bases between the two germline ends. Here the CDR3 DNA reads TGCAGCGGGACAGTGGCCTACAATGAGCAGTTCTTC. Translated, it gives CSGTVAYNEQFF.

J is TRBJ2-1 and V is TRBV21-1; the tabulated D call, TRBD2, remains unverified against the DNA. TRBV21-1 is a pseudogene locus. The CDR3 runs 14 residues. CDR3 protein: CASLVGELYNEQFF. The CDR3 DNA reads TGTGCCAGCTTGGTGGGAGAGTTGTACAATGAGCAGTTCTTC.

The V and J genes are TRBV7-2 and TRBJ1-3, with a weak D call TRBD1 (6 bases). The CDR3 covers 14 residues. Germline CDR1 reads SGHTA; CDR2 reads FQGNSA. Trimming cost V 1 base and J 6 bases, with 10 bases left between them. The CDR3 region has the DNA TGTGCCAGCAGCTTAGTTACAGGGAAAAACACCATATATTTT. Translating it yields CASSLVTGKNTIYF.